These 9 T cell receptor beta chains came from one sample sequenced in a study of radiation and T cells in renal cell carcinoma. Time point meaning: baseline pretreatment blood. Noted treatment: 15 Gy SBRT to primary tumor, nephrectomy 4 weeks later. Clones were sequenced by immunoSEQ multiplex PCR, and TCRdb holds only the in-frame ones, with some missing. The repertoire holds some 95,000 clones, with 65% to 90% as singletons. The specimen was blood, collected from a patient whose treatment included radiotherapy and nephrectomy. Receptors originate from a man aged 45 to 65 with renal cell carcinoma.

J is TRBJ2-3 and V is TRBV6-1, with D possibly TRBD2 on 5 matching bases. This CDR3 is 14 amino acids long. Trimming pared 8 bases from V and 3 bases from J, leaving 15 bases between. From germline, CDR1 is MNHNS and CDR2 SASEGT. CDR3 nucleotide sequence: TGTGCCAGCTCCAAACCGGGGAGAACAGATACGCAGTATTTT. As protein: CASSKPGRTDTQYF.

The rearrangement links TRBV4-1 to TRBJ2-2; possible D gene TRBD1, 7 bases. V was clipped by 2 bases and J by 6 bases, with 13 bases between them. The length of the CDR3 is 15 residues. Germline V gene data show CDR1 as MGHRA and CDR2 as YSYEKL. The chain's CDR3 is CASSQLTGEAGELFF. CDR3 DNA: TGCGCCAGCAGCCAATTAACAGGGGAGGCCGGGGAGCTGTTTTTT.

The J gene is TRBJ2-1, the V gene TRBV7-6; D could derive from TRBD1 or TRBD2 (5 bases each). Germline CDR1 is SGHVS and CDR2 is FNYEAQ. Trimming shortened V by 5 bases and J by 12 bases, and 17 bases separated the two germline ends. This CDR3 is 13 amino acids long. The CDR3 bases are TGTGCCAGCAGCCCGAGGGACGGCGCAGGGCAGTTCTTC. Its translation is CASSPRDGAGQFF.

Written as DNA, the CDR3 is TGTGCCAGCAGCTTGGACAGGGCTGGCTACACCTTC. Protein sequence: CASSLDRAGYTF. The chain employs TRBV7-2 and TRBJ1-2, with TRBD1 matching 8 bases. Per the germline V gene, CDR1 is SGHTA and CDR2 is FQGNSA. This CDR3 has 12 residues. With V trimmed by 3 bases and J by 7 bases, 1 base remained unmatched.

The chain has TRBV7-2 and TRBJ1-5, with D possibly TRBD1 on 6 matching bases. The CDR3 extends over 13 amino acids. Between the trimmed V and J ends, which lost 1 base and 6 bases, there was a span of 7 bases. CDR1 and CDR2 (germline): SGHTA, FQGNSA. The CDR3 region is CASSLEGVQPQHF. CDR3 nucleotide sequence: TGTGCCAGCAGCTTAGAGGGGGTTCAGCCCCAGCATTTT.

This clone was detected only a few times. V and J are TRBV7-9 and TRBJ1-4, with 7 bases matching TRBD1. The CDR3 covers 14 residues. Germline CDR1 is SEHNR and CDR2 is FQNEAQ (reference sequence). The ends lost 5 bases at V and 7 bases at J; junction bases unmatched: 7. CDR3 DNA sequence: TGTGCCAGCAGCGTCAGGGGGTTGGGTGAAAAACTGTTTTTT. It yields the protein CASSVRGLGEKLFF. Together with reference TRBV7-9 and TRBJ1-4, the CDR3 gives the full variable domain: DTGVSQNPRHKITKRGQNVTFRCDPISEHNRLYWYRQTLGQGPEFLTYFQNEAQLEKSRLLSDRFSAERPKGSFSTLEIQRTEQGDSAMYLCASSVRGLGEKLFFGSGTQLSVL.

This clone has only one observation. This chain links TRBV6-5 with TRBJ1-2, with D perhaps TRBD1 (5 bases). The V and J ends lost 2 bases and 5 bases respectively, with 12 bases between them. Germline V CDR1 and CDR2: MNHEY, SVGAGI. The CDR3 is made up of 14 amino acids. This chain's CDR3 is CASSYQGVGYGYTF. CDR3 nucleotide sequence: TGTGCCAGCAGTTACCAGGGAGTTGGGTATGGCTACACCTTC.

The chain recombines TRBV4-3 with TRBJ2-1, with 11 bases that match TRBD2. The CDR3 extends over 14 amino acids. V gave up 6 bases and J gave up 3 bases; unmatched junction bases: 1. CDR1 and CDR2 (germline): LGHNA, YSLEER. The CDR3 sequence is CASSLAGGYNEQFF. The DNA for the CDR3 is TGCGCCAGCAGTCTAGCGGGGGGCTACAATGAGCAGTTCTTC.

CDR3 DNA: TGCGCCAGCAGCACACGGGAGGATAATACGCAGTATTTT. Translated, it gives CASSTREDNTQYF. The V gene is TRBV5-1, the J gene TRBJ2-3, with 7 bases that match TRBD2. V trimming: 4 bases; J trimming: 7 bases; junction bases outside the gene matches: 6. The CDR3 length is 13 residues. Germline V gene lookup returns CDR1 SGHRS and CDR2 YFSETQ.